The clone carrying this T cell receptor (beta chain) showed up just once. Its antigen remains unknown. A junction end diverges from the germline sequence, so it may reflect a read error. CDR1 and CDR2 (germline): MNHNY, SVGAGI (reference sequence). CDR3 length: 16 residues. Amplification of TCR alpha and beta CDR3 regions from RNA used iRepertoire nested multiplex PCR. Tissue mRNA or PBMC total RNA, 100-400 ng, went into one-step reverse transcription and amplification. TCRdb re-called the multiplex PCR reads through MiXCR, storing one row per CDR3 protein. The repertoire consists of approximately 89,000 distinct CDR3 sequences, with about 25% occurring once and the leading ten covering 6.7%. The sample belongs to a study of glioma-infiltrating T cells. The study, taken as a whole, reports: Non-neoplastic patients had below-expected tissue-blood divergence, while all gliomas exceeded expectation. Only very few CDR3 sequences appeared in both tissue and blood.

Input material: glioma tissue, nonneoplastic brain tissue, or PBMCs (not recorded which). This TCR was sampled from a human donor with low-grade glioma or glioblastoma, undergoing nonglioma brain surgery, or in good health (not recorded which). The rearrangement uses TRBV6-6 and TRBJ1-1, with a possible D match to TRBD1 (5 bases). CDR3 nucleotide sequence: TGTGCCAGCAGTTACTCAAGGACCGGGGAGGACACTGGAGCGGGCTTT. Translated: CASSYSRTGEDTGAGF.